This TCR beta chain was identified in a study of blood T cell repertoires in COVID-19. Study-wide context: The United States, Italy and Spain were the sources of the acute and convalescent COVID-19 samples. Sample material is recorded as cDNA or gDNA derived from T cells, B-cell-depleted T cells, or PBMCs.

This CDR3 is 15 amino acids long. CDR1 and CDR2 from the germline V gene are LGHDT and YNNKEL (reference sequence). V dropped 5 bases and J dropped 1 base, with 14 bases sitting between them. The authors' processing: From reference gene primer amplification, estimates of nucleated cell counts were derived. Assay: immunoSEQ multiplex PCR; the TCRdb copy retains only in-frame clones and omits some. V and J calls and clone size follow that table, whereas D and trimming were derived from the DNA. The sample yields over 85,000 clones, about 85% seen once. The sequence was collected from a male donor with acute or convalescent COVID-19. Source material: peripheral blood. This chain links TRBV3-1 (or the pseudogene TRBV3-2) with TRBJ1-1; TRBD1 is a possible D gene (5 bases). This chain's CDR3 is CASSKTQVGNTEAFF. DNA of the CDR3: TGTGCCAGCAGCAAAACACAGGTCGGGAACACTGAAGCTTTCTTT.